The present entry profiles one T cell receptor (beta chain) with its context. This record comes from a study of post-analysis software for immune sequencing data. Included in the TCR beta cDNA libraries were unique molecular identifiers. TCRdb processed the PCR reads anew with MiXCR; each CDR3 protein has one entry. Of hundreds of thousands of distinct CDR3 sequences listed, about 32% were seen once; the top ten hold around 0.55%. The receptor was isolated from a girl aged 10 to 17 with multiple sclerosis. Sample: blood.

The CDR3 sequence: CASRAQSEQYF. CDR3 bases: TGCGCCAGCAGGGCCCAATCCGAGCAGTACTTC. The chain couples TRBV5-1 to TRBJ2-7; no clear D. Between the trimmed V and J ends, which lost 5 bases and 6 bases, there was a span of 9 bases. The CDR3 totals 11 residues. Germline CDR1 SGHRS, CDR2 YFSETQ.